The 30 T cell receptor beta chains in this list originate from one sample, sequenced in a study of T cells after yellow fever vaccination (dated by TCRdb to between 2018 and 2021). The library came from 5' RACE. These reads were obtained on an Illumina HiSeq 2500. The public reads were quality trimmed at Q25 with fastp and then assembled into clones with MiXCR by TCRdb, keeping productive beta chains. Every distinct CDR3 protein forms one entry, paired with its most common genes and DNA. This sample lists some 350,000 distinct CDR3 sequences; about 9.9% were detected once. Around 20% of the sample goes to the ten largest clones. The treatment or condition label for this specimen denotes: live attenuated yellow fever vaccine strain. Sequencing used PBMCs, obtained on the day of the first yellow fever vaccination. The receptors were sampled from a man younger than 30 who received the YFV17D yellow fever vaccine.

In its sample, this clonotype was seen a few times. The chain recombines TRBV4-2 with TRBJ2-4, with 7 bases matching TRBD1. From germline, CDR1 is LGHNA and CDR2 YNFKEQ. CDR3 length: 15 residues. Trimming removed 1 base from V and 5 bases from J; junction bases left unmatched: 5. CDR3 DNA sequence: TGTGCCAGCAGCCAAGTACAGGGGAGTCAAAACATTCAGTACTTC. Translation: CASSQVQGSQNIQYF.

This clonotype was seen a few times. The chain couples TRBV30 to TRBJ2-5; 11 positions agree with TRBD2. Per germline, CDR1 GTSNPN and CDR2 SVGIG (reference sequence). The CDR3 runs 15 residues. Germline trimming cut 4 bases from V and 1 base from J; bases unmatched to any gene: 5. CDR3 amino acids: CAWTSGGSSQETQYF. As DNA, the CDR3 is TGTGCCTGGACTAGCGGGGGGTCCTCCCAAGAGACCCAGTACTTC.

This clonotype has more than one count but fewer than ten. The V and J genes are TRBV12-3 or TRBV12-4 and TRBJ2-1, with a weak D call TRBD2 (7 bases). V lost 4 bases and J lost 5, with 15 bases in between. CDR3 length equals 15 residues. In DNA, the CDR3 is TGTGCCAGCAGTTCAAGGGGGGGAAAACACAATGAGCAGTTCTTC. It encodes CASSSRGGKHNEQFF.

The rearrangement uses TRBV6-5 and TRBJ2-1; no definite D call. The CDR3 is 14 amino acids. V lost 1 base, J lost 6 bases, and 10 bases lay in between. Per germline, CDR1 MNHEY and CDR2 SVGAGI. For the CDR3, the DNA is TGTGCCAGCAGTTACTTTGCCCCCTCCAATGAGCAGTTCTTC. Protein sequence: CASSYFAPSNEQFF.

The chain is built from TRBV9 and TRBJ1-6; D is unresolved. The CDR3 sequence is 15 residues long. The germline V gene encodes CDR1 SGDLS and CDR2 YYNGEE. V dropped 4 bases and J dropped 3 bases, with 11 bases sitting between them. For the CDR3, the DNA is TGTGCCAGCAGCCATAAATCCAGCTATAATTCACCCCTCCACTTT. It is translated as CASSHKSSYNSPLHF.

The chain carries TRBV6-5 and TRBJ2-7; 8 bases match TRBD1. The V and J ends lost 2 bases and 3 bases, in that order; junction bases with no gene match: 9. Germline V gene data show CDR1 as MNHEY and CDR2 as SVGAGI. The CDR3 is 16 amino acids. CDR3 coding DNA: TGTGCCAGCAGTTACCGTCAGGGGGCTTTTGACTACGAGCAGTACGTC. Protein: CASSYRQGAFDYEQYV.

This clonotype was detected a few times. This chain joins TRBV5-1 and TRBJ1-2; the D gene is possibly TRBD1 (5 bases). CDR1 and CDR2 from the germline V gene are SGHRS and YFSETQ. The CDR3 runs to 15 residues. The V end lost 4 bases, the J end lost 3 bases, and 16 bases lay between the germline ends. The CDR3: CASSLEGQGYYGYTF. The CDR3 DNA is TGCGCCAGCAGCCTGGAGGGGCAGGGATACTATGGCTACACCTTC.

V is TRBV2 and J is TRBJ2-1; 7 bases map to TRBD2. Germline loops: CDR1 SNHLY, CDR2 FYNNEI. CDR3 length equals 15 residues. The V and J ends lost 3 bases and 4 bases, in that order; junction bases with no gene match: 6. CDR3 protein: CASSDQRGLYNEQFF. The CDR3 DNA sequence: TGTGCCAGCAGTGATCAGCGGGGCTTGTACAATGAGCAGTTCTTC.

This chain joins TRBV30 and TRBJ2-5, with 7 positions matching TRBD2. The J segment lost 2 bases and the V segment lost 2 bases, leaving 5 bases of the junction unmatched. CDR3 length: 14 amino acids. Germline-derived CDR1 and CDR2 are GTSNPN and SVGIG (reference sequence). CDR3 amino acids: CAWSWTSRQETQYF. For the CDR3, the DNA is TGTGCCTGGAGTTGGACTAGTCGGCAAGAGACCCAGTACTTC.

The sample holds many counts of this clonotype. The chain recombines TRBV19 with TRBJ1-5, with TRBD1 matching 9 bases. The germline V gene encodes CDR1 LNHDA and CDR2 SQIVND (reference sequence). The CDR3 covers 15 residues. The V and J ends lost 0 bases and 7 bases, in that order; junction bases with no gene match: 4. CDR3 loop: CASSIESGQGQPQHF. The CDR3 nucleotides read TGTGCCAGTAGTATAGAATCGGGACAGGGCCAGCCCCAGCATTTT.

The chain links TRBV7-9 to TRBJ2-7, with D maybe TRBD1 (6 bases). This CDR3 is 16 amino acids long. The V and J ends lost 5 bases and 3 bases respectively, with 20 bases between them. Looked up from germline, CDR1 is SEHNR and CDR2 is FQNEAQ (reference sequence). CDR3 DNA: TGTGCCAGCAGCCAAGGTGGGGGCAGGGCCCTCTACGAGCAGTACTTC. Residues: CASSQGGGRALYEQYF.

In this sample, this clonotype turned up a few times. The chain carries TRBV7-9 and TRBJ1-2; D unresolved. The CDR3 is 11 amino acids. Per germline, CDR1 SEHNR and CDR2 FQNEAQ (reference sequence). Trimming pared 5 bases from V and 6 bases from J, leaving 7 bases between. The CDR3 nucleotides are TGTGCCAGCAGCGGAGGTAATGGCTACACCTTC. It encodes CASSGGNGYTF.

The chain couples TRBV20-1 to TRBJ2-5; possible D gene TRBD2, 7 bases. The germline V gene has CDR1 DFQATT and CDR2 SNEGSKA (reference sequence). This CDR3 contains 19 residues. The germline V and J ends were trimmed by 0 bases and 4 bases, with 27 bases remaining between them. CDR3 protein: CSARDAGGGRGSHPETQYF. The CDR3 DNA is TGCAGTGCTAGAGATGCTGGCGGGGGCCGGGGAAGCCACCCAGAGACCCAGTACTTC.

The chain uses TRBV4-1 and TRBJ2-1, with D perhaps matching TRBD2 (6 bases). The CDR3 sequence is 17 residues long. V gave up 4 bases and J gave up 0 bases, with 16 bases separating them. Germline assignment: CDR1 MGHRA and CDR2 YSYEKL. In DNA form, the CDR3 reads TGCGCCAGCAGCCTCCTTCTAGCGAGAAGCTCCTACAATGAGCAGTTCTTC. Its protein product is CASSLLLARSSYNEQFF.

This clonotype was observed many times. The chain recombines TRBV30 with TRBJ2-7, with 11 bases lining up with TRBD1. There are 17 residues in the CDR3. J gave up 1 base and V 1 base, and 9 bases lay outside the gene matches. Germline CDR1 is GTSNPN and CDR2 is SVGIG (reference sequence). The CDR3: CAWSAGQGAIGSYEQYF. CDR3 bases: TGTGCCTGGAGTGCCGGACAGGGGGCGATAGGATCCTACGAGCAGTACTTC.

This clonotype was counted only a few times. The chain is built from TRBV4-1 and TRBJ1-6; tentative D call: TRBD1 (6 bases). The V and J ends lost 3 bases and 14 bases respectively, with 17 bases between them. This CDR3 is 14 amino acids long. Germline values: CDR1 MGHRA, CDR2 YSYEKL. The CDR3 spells CASSQLQGGLALHF. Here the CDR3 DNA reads TGCGCCAGCAGCCAGTTACAGGGAGGTTTAGCCCTCCACTTT.

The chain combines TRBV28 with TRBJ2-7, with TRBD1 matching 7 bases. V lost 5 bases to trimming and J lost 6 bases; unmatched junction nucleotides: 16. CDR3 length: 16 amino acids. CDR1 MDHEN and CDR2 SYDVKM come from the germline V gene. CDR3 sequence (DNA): TGTGCCAGCAGTCCCGGGGCGGCAGGGGGATCAGGCGAGCAGTACTTC. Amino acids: CASSPGAAGGSGEQYF.

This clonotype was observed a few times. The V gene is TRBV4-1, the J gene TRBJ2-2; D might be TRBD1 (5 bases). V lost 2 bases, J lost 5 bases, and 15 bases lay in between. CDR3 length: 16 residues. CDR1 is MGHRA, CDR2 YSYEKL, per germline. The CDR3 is CASSQLARGWTGELFF. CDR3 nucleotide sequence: TGCGCCAGCAGCCAATTAGCAAGGGGATGGACCGGGGAGCTGTTTTTT.

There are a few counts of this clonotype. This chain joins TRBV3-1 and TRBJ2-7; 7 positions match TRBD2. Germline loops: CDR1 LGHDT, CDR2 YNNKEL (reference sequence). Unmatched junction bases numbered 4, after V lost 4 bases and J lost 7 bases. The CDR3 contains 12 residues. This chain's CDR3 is CASSPEGGEQYF. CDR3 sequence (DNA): TGTGCCAGCAGCCCCGAGGGAGGGGAGCAGTACTTC.

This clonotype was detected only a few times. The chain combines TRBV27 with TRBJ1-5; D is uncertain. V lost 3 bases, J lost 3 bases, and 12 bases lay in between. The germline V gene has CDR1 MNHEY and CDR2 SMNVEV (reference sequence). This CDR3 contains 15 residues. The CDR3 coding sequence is TGTGCCAGCAGTTTGGACTCGGGGTCCAATCAGCCCCAGCATTTT. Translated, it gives CASSLDSGSNQPQHF.

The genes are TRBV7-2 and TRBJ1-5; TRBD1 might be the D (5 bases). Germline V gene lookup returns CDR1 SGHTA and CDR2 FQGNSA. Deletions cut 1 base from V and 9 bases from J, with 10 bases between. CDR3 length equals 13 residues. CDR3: CASSLESGAPQHF. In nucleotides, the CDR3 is TGTGCCAGCAGCTTAGAGAGCGGGGCGCCCCAGCATTTT.

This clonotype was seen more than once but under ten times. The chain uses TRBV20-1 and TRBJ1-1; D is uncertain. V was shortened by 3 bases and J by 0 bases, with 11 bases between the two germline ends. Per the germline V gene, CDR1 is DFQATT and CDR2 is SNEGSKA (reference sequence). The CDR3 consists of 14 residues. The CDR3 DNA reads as TGCAGTGCTAGGGAGGGCAGCATGAACACTGAAGCTTTCTTT. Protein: CSAREGSMNTEAFF.

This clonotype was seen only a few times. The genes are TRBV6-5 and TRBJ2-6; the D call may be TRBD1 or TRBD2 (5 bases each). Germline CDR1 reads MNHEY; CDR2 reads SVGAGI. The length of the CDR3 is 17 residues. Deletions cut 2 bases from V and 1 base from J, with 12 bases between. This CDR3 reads CASSYGGPSSGANVLTF. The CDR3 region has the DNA TGTGCCAGCAGTTACGGGGGACCAAGTTCTGGGGCCAACGTCCTGACTTTC.

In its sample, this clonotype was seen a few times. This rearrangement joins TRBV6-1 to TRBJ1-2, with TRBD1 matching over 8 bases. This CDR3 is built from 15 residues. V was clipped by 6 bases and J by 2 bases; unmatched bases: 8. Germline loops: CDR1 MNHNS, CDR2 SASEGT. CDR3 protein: CASRNQGAGNYGYTF. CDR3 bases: TGTGCCAGCAGAAACCAGGGGGCAGGAAACTATGGCTACACCTTC.

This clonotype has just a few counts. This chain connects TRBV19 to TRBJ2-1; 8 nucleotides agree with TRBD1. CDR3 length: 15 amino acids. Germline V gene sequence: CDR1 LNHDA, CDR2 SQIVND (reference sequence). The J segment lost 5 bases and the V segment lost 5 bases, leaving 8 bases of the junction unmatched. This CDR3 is CASSALQGVNNEQFF. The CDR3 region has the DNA TGTGCCAGTAGTGCCCTACAGGGGGTTAACAATGAGCAGTTCTTC.

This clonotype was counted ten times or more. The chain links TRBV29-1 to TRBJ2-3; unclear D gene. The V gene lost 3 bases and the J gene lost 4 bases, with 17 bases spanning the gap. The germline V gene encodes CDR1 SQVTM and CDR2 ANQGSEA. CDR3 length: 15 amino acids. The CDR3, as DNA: TGCAGCGTTGAGGTTCGACAAGATGGCCCAGATACGCAGTATTTT. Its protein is CSVEVRQDGPDTQYF.

The CDR3 is CASSYSGVGDSPLHF. CDR3 nucleotide sequence: TGTGCCAGCAGTTACTCGGGGGTTGGGGATTCACCCCTCCACTTT. The chain employs TRBV6-5 and TRBJ1-6, with D tentatively TRBD1 (5 bases). This CDR3 region has 15 residues. The germline gives CDR1 MNHEY, CDR2 SVGAGI. Trimming left V 0 bases short and J 8 bases short, with 11 bases between.

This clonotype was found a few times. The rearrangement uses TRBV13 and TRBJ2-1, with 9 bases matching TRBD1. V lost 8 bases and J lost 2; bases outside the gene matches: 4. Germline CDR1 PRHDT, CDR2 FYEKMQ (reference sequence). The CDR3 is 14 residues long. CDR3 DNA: TGTGCCAGCCTTACAGGGGGCCCCTACAATGAGCAGTTCTTC. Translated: CASLTGGPYNEQFF.

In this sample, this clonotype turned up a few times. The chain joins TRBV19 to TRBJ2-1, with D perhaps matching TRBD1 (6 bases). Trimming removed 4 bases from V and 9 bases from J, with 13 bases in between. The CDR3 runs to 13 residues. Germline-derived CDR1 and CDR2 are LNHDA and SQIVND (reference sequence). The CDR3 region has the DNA TGTGCCAGTAGTAGAACAGGGTTGGCTGAGCAGTTCTTC. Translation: CASSRTGLAEQFF. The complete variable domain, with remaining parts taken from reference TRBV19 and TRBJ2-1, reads DGGITQSPKYLFRKEGQNVTLSCEQNLNHDAMYWYRQDPGQGLRLIYYSQIVNDFQKGDIAEGYSVSREKKESFPLTVTSAQKNPTAFYLCASSRTGLAEQFFGPGTRLTVL.

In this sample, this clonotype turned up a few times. This CDR3 reads CASSSDRGDEQYF. The CDR3 DNA follows: TGCGCCAGCAGCTCGGACAGGGGAGACGAGCAGTACTTC. This chain links TRBV5-1 with TRBJ2-7; 9 nucleotides match TRBD1. The CDR3 has 13 amino acids. The germline V gene encodes CDR1 SGHRS and CDR2 YFSETQ. The junction had 3 bases not matched to a gene; V was cut back by 3 bases and J by 5 bases. Full variable domain (outside the CDR3, taken from reference TRBV5-1 and TRBJ2-7): KAGVTQTPRYLIKTRGQQVTLSCSPISGHRSVSWYQQTPGQGLQFLFEYFSETQRNKGNFPGRFSGRQFSNSRSEMNVSTLELGDSALYLCASSSDRGDEQYFGPGTRLTVT.